Shown below are 4 T cell receptor beta chains from a single sample sequenced in a study of T cells in women clearing cervical HPV infection. Repertoires were generated with immunoSEQ multiplex PCR, while TCRdb's copy carries only in-frame clones and drops some. The sample data list roughly 50,000 clones. Material for sequencing was blood buffy coat. Receptor source: a woman between 18 and 70 years old with a cervical HPV16 infection that either progressed to CIN3+ or cleared (not recorded which).

Regarding this clone: The sequenced fragment ends 3 residues before the CDR3 boundary, so the rest is inferred from the germline J gene. The chain recombines TRBV5-1 with TRBJ2-3, with TRBD2 as a possible D gene (6 bases). The CDR3 runs 16 residues. Germline-derived CDR1 and CDR2 are SGHRS and YFSETQ. Incomplete CDR3 DNA: TGCGCCAGCAGCTTGGGCGGTAGCGGAGTCCAAGAGACG. Translating gives CASSLGGSGVQET. The whole CDR3 protein reads CASSLGGSGVQETQYF.

Notes on this clone: The sequenced fragment ends 3 residues before the CDR3 boundary, so the rest is inferred from the germline J gene. The chain uses TRBV6-1 and TRBJ2-6; TRBD1 aligns across 8 bases. The germline gives CDR1 MNHNS, CDR2 SASEGT. V was pared by 2 bases and J by 4 bases, with 7 bases of the junction left unmatched. This CDR3 has 17 amino acids. Here the CDR3 reads CASSETQGAGGANVLTF. Incomplete CDR3 DNA: TGTGCCAGCAGTGAAACCCAGGGGGCGGGCGGGGCCAACGTC.

The part of the CDR3 DNA that was read is TGTGCCAGCAGCCCGATGGACAGCTACACTGAA. Its translation is CASSPMDSYTE. The full CDR3 is CASSPMDSYTEAFF. The chain uses TRBV14 and TRBJ1-1, with D possibly matching TRBD1 (6 bases). The read stops 3 residues short of the end of the CDR3; the missing end is completed from the germline J gene. The CDR3 covers 14 residues. Looked up from germline, CDR1 is SGHDN and CDR2 is FVKESK. The V gene lost 4 bases and the J gene lost 3 bases, with 12 bases spanning the gap. The whole variable domain, remainder taken from reference TRBV14 and TRBJ1-1, is EAGVTQFPSHSVIEKGQTVTLRCDPISGHDNLYWYRRVMGKEIKFLLHFVKESKQDESGMPNNRFLAERTGGTYSTLKVQPAELEDSGVYFCASSPMDSYTEAFFGQGTRLTVV.

A note on this clone: The CDR3 end is not reached by the read, which stops 3 residues before it; the germline J gene fills it in. The V gene is TRBV10-3, the J gene TRBJ2-7; D is undetermined. CDR1 is ENHRY and CDR2 is SYGVKD in the germline V gene. V lost 8 bases and J lost 2, with 10 bases in between. The CDR3 contains 12 residues. The CDR3 bases that were read are TGTGCCATCTCAGGTACTCCCTACGAG. Translation: CAISGTPYE. The CDR3 in full is CAISGTPYEQYF.